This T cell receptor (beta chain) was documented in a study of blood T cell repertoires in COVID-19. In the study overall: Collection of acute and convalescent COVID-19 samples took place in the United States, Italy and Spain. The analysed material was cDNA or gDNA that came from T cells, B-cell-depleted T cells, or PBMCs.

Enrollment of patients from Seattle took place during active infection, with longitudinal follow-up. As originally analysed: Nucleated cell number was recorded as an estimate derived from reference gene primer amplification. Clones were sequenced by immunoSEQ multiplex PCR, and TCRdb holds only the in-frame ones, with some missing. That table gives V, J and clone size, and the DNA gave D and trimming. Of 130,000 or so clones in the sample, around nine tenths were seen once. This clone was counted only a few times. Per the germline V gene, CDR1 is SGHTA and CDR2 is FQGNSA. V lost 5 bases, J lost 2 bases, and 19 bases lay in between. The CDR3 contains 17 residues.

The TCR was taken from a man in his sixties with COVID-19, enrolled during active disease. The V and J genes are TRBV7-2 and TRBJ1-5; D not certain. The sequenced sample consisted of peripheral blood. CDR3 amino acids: CASSTPFELTGNQPQHF. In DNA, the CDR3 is TGTGCCAGCAGCACCCCATTCGAGTTAACTGGCAATCAGCCCCAGCATTTT. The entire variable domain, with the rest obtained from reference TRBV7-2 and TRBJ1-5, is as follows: GAGVSQSPSNKVTEKGKDVELRCDPISGHTALYWYRQSLGQGLEFLIYFQGNSAPDKSGLPSDRFSAERTGGSVSTLTIQRTQQEDSAVYLCASSTPFELTGNQPQHFGDGTRLSIL.